This T cell receptor (beta chain) appears in the sequencing data of a study of vaccination and CD4 T cells after COVID-19. Germline V gene sequence: CDR1 LNHNV, CDR2 YYDKDF (reference sequence). The trim removed 3 bases at V and 3 bases at J, leaving 5 bases unmatched. This CDR3 region has 16 residues. This clonotype was found a few times. The antigen remains unidentified. Sequencing of the DNA from cultured CD4+ T cells was carried out with the Oncomine TCR Beta short-read assay. TCRdb redid the calling of the PCR reads with MiXCR, one entry per CDR3 protein. This table has about 9,700 distinct CDR3 sequences, 70% appearing once. Treatment indicated: roughly 10-day PBMC culture with coronavirus spike peptide pools or control peptides (ViraFEST assay).

The receptor was isolated from a human donor who had recovered from COVID-19. What was sequenced was CD4+ T cells from blood, cultured in vitro. V and J are TRBV15 and TRBJ2-7, with 13 nucleotides matching TRBD2. The CDR3 sequence: CATSSRGTSGNYEQYF. The CDR3 DNA sequence: TGTGCCACCAGCAGCAGAGGGACTAGCGGGAACTACGAGCAGTACTTC.